These 7 T cell receptor beta chains were all obtained from the same sample, sequenced in a study of T cell responses to AZD1222 COVID-19 vaccine. The protocol was immunoSEQ multiplex PCR, while the TCRdb copy is restricted to in-frame clones and leaves out a portion. The sample has 95,000 to 150,000 clones, nearly 90% seen once. Sequenced material: peripheral blood, taken on day 0 of AZD1222 vaccination. Receptors were obtained from an adult in good health.

V usage is TRBV6-1 and J usage is TRBJ1-2; D possibly corresponds to TRBD1 (6 bases). CDR3 length: 18 amino acids. The germline V gene encodes CDR1 MNHNS and CDR2 SASEGT. V shed 0 bases and J shed 6 bases, with 23 bases lying between them. CDR3 sequence reads: CASSEAAIWGHDLHGYTF. CDR3 sequence (DNA): TGTGCCAGCAGTGAAGCTGCGATCTGGGGACACGACCTCCATGGCTACACCTTC.

The DNA of the CDR3 is TGCGCCAGCATGGACCCTTCTGGAAACACCATATATTTT. Amino acid sequence: CASMDPSGNTIYF. V is TRBV10-1 and J is TRBJ1-3; D gene uncertain. Germline CDR1 is WNHNN and CDR2 is SYGVQD (reference sequence). V was pared by 7 bases and J by 1 base, with 8 bases between. This CDR3 contains 13 residues.

As for this clone: The sample has other DNA sequences that encode this CDR3 too. CDR3 in DNA: TGCAGCGTTGTAAACACTGAAGCTTTCTTT. It translates to CSVVNTEAFF. The chain joins TRBV29-1 to TRBJ1-1; D ambiguous. Per the germline V gene, CDR1 is SQVTM and CDR2 is ANQGSEA. V lost 4 bases and J lost 2, with 2 bases in between. The CDR3 totals 10 residues. The full variable domain, its missing parts supplied by reference TRBV29-1 and TRBJ1-1, is SAVISQKPSRDICQRGTSLTIQCQVDSQVTMMFWYRQQPGQSLTLIATANQGSEATYESGFVIDKFPISRPNLTFSTLTVSNMSPEDSSIYLCSVVNTEAFFGQGTRLTVV.

This chain links TRBV6-5 with TRBJ1-6; D not resolved. V lost 4 bases and J lost 0, with 7 bases in between. This CDR3 is 15 amino acids long. Per germline, CDR1 MNHEY and CDR2 SVGAGI. This CDR3 reads CASSFRSSYNSPLHF. The CDR3 DNA sequence: TGTGCCAGCAGTTTCAGGAGCTCCTATAATTCACCCCTCCACTTT.

On this clone: Germline and junction disagree at one end, which may indicate a read error. The rearrangement links TRBV19 to TRBJ2-5; 8 bases agree with TRBD2. Germline assignment: CDR1 LNHDA and CDR2 SQIVND (reference sequence). The CDR3 is 14 amino acids. DNA for the CDR3: TGTGCCAGTACTATAACGGGAGGGAGTGAGACCCAGTACTTC. Its translation: CASTITGGSETQYF.

This clone was seen repeatedly, ten times or more. V and J are TRBV7-6 and TRBJ2-7; 8 bases agree with TRBD1. From germline, CDR1 is SGHVS and CDR2 FNYEAQ. J gave up 2 bases and V 5 bases, and 8 bases lay outside the gene matches. The CDR3 has 15 amino acids. The CDR3 sequence: CASSQGQAATYEQYF. In nucleotides, the CDR3 is TGTGCCAGCAGCCAGGGACAGGCTGCTACCTACGAGCAGTACTTC.

V and J are TRBV7-2 and TRBJ2-5; D remains unclear. CDR1 and CDR2 from the germline V gene are SGHTA and FQGNSA. V was cut by 3 bases and J by 0 bases, with 8 bases left in between. This CDR3 has 14 amino acids. CDR3 loop: CASSFQTNQETQYF. The CDR3, as DNA: TGTGCCAGCAGCTTTCAGACGAACCAAGAGACCCAGTACTTC.